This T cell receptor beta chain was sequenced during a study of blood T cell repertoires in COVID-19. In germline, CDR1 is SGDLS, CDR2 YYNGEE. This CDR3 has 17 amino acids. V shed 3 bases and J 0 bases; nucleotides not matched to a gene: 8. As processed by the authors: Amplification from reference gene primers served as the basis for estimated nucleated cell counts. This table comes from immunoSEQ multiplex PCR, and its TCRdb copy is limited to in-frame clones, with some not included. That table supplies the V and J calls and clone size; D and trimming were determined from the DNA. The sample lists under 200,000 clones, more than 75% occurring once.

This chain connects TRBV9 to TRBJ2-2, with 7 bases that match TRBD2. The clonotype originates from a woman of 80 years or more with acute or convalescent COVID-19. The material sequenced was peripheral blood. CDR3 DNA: TGTGCCAGCAGCGCTTGGTCTAGCGGCTCGAACACCGGGGAGCTGTTTTTT. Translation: CASSAWSSGSNTGELFF.